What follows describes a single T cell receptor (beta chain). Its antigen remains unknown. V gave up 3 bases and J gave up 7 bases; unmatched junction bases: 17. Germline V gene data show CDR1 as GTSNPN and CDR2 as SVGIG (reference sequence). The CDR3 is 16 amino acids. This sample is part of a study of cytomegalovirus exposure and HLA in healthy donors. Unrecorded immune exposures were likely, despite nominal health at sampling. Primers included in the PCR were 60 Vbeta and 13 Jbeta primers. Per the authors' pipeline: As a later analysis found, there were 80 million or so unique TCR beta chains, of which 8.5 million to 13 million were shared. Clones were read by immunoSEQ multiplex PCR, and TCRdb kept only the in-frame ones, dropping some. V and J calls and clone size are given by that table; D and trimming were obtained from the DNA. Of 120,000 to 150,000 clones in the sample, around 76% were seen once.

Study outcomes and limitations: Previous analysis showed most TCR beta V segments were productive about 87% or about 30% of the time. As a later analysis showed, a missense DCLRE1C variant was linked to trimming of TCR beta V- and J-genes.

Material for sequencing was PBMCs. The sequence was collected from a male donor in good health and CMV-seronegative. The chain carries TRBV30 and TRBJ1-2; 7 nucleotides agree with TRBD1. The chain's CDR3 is CAWRVYPRQGGGGYTF. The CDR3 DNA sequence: TGTGCCTGGAGGGTATACCCCCGACAGGGCGGAGGTGGCTACACCTTC.